The 16 T cell receptor beta chains given below trace back to one sample, sequenced in a study of cytomegalovirus exposure and HLA in healthy donors. PCR was performed using 60 Vbeta and 13 Jbeta primers. The method was immunoSEQ multiplex PCR; TCRdb's version includes in-frame clones alone and lacks a portion of them. The table records 100,000 to 150,000 clones, 78% of them present only once. The sequenced sample was PBMCs. These receptors came from a woman aged 40 to 49 in good health and CMV-seronegative.

About this clone itself: One junction end disagrees with the germline gene, perhaps due to a read error. This specimen includes other DNA sequences encoding the same CDR3. This chain connects TRBV5-6 to TRBJ1-3; TRBD1 agrees at 8 bases. Germline CDR1 reads SGHDT; CDR2 reads YYEEEE. CDR3 length: 16 residues. CDR3 residues: CASSLVNQGAGNTIYF. The CDR3 nucleotides read TGTGCCAGCAGCTTGGTGAACCAGGGGGCTGGAAACACCATATACTTT.

This chain uses TRBV10-3 with TRBJ2-7, with 8 bases identical to TRBD1. Per germline, CDR1 ENHRY and CDR2 SYGVKD. There are 13 residues in the CDR3. Trimming cost V 10 bases and J 3 bases; bases outside gene matches: 8. CDR3 residues: CATSGTGVYEQYF. In nucleotides, the CDR3 is TGTGCCACCTCCGGGACAGGAGTCTACGAGCAGTACTTC.

This clone was recorded a few times. The chain carries TRBV10-3 and TRBJ1-3, with D possibly being TRBD1 (6 bases). V lost 6 bases and J lost 1, with 10 bases in between. The CDR3 is 14 residues long. CDR1 is ENHRY, CDR2 SYGVKD, per germline. CDR3 sequence (DNA): TGTGCCATCAGACAGGGTGGATCTGGAAACACCATATATTTT. Protein product: CAIRQGGSGNTIYF.

The gene calls are TRBV6-5 and TRBJ2-5, with 7 positions matching TRBD1. The J call is in doubt because the DNA end fits TRBJ2-7 better. Germline loops: CDR1 MNHEY, CDR2 SVGAGI. This CDR3 has 13 amino acids. CDR3 region: CASIGDSAYEQYF. The CDR3 region has the DNA TGTGCCAGCATTGGGGACAGTGCCTACGAGCAGTACTTC.

The V gene is TRBV5-1, the J gene TRBJ2-1, with D possibly TRBD2 on 5 matching bases. Germline assignment: CDR1 SGHRS and CDR2 YFSETQ. This CDR3 region has 13 residues. V lost 4 bases to trimming and J lost 8 bases, with 13 bases between them. This chain's CDR3 is CASSAPVRDEQFF. The CDR3 coding sequence is TGCGCCAGCAGCGCGCCTGTGCGGGATGAGCAGTTCTTC.

The chain joins TRBV19 to TRBJ1-4, with 8 bases identical to TRBD1. Germline CDR1 LNHDA, CDR2 SQIVND (reference sequence). CDR3 length: 15 residues. The trim removed 4 bases at V and 3 bases at J, leaving 4 bases unmatched. CDR3 protein: CASSTGQGPNEKLFF. The CDR3 DNA reads as TGTGCCAGTAGTACAGGACAGGGACCTAATGAAAAACTGTTTTTT.

The chain links TRBV18 to TRBJ1-5, with no clear D. Trimming left V 2 bases short and J 5 bases short, with 10 bases between. This CDR3 comprises 14 residues. In germline, CDR1 is KGHSH, CDR2 LQKENI. CDR3 DNA: TGTGCCAGCTCACCAATCCCGTCCGATCAGCCCCAGCATTTT. It translates to CASSPIPSDQPQHF.

The gene calls are TRBV7-9 and TRBJ1-5; no firm D call. V lost 5 bases to trimming and J lost 9 bases, with 11 bases between them. Germline CDR1 is SEHNR and CDR2 is FQNEAQ (reference sequence). This CDR3 region has 12 residues. CDR3 residues: CASSGLEGPQHF. In nucleotides, the CDR3 is TGTGCCAGCAGCGGCCTCGAGGGGCCCCAGCATTTT.

The chain uses TRBV6-6 and TRBJ2-7; 9 bases align to TRBD1. Germline V gives CDR1 MNHNY, CDR2 SVGAGI (reference sequence). The CDR3 is 13 amino acids. V shed 5 bases, J shed 11 bases, and the junction held 10 bases outside the gene matches. The DNA of the CDR3 is TGTGCCAGCAGTACCCCGGGACAGGGTAAGGAGTACTTC. Protein: CASSTPGQGKEYF.

The chain uses TRBV5-1 and TRBJ2-1, with 12 bases fitting TRBD2. There are 14 residues in the CDR3. Trimming cost V 4 bases and J 9 bases; bases outside gene matches: 5. The V gene's germline CDR1 is SGHRS and CDR2 YFSETQ. The CDR3 region has the DNA TGCGCCAGCAGCGGGACTAGCGGGCTAGCTGAGCAGTTCTTC. Amino acid sequence: CASSGTSGLAEQFF.

This clone has just one count. V is TRBV4-1 and J is TRBJ2-3; TRBD1 agrees at 8 bases. After removal of 4 bases from V and 1 base from J, the junction contained 4 bases not matched to a gene. The CDR3 contains 15 residues. Germline V gene lookup returns CDR1 MGHRA and CDR2 YSYEKL. CDR3 sequence: CASSLLQGGTDTQYF. The DNA of the CDR3 is TGCGCCAGCAGCCTTCTACAGGGGGGCACAGATACGCAGTATTTT.

This chain connects TRBV19 to TRBJ1-1, with no clear D. Trimming removed 7 bases at V and 0 bases at J, with 9 bases between. The CDR3 is 13 amino acids. Looked up from germline, CDR1 is LNHDA and CDR2 is SQIVND (reference sequence). The chain's CDR3 is CASMNTLNTEAFF. CDR3 nucleotides: TGTGCCAGTATGAACACCCTGAACACTGAAGCTTTCTTT.

The chain recombines TRBV19 with TRBJ2-7; 8 bases fit TRBD1. With 5 bases clipped from V and 0 bases from J, the junction kept 6 bases outside the gene matches. The CDR3 extends over 15 amino acids. CDR1 LNHDA and CDR2 SQIVND come from the germline V gene (reference sequence). CDR3 sequence: CASSLRQGNSYEQYF. The CDR3 DNA reads as TGTGCCAGTAGTTTACGACAGGGGAACTCCTACGAGCAGTACTTC.

This clone was counted once. This chain links TRBV6-1 with TRBJ1-4; D perhaps matches TRBD1 (5 bases). CDR3 length: 15 amino acids. Germline lookup yields CDR1 MNHNS and CDR2 SASEGT. Deletions cut 8 bases from V and 0 bases from J, with 13 bases between. CDR3 in amino acids: CASSRQLATNEKLFF. The CDR3 region has the DNA TGTGCCAGCTCTAGACAGTTAGCAACTAATGAAAAACTGTTTTTT.

This clone was recorded a few times. This chain uses TRBV2 with TRBJ1-1; tentatively, D is TRBD1 (6 bases). CDR3 length equals 11 residues. Germline CDR1 and CDR2: SNHLY and FYNNEI. V lost 4 bases and J 8 bases, leaving 8 bases between the germline ends. The CDR3 region has the DNA TGTGCCAGCAGTGTGGACAGAGAAGCTTTCTTT. Its translation is CASSVDREAFF.

This clone was observed once. The chain is built from TRBV11-2 and TRBJ1-2; TRBD1 agrees at 11 bases. The CDR3 contains 14 residues. V shed 4 bases and J 8 bases; nucleotides not matched to a gene: 6. The V gene's germline CDR1 is SGHAT and CDR2 FQNNGV. DNA for the CDR3: TGTGCCAGCAGCTACGGACAGGGGGCGCGGGGCTACACCTTC. The encoded protein is CASSYGQGARGYTF.